Listed here is a single TCR beta chain. The data originate from a study of OX40 agonist ivuxolimab in advanced cancers. Repertoires were generated with immunoSEQ multiplex PCR, while TCRdb's copy carries only in-frame clones and drops some. This repertoire shows under 45,000 clones, over 80% found once; its top ten account for approximately 2%. J was trimmed by 3 bases and V by 5 bases; bases with no gene match: 9. The CDR3 spans 15 residues. Germline-derived CDR1 and CDR2 are SEHNR and FQNEAQ (reference sequence). The chain employs TRBV7-9 and TRBJ1-1; TRBD1 agrees at 7 bases. The sample here was CD4+ or CD8+ T cells sorted from blood, taken in a trial of the OX40 agonist ivuxolimab. The clonotype comes from an adult with an advanced solid tumor such as melanoma, head and neck, liver or kidney cancer. CDR3 nucleotide sequence: TGTGCCAGCAGCCCCATCCGGCAGGGGGACACTGAAGCTTTCTTT. Its protein product is CASSPIRQGDTEAFF. Using reference TRBV7-9 and TRBJ1-1 for the parts outside the CDR3, the full variable domain is DTGVSQNPRHKITKRGQNVTFRCDPISEHNRLYWYRQTLGQGPEFLTYFQNEAQLEKSRLLSDRFSAERPKGSFSTLEIQRTEQGDSAMYLCASSPIRQGDTEAFFGQGTRLTVV.